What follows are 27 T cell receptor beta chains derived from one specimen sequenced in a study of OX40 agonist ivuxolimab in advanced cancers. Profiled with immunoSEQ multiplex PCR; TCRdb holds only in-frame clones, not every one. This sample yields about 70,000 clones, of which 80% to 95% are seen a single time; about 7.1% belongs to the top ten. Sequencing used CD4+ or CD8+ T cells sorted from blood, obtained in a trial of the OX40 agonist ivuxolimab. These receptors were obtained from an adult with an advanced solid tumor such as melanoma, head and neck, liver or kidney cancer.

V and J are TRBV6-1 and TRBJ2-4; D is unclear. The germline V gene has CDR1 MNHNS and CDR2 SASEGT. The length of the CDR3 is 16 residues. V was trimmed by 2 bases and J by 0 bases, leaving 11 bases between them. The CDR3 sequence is CASSELDPQAKNIQYF. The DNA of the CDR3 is TGTGCCAGCAGTGAACTAGATCCACAAGCCAAAAACATTCAGTACTTC.

The CDR3 nucleotides are TGTGCCAGCAGCTTAGGTCAGGGGGCTCTTTACGAGCAGTACTTC. Encoded protein: CASSLGQGALYEQYF. The genes are TRBV7-9 and TRBJ2-7; 8 bases align to TRBD1. Germline V gene lookup returns CDR1 SEHNR and CDR2 FQNEAQ (reference sequence). The CDR3 extends over 15 amino acids. Losses at the gene ends were 1 base for V and 4 bases for J; bases not matched to a gene: 6.

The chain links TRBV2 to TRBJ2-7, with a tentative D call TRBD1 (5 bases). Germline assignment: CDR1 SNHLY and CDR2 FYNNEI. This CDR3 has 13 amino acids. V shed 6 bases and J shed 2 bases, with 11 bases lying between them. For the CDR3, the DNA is TGTGCCAGCAGCCCCGACAGTCCCTACGAGCAGTACTTC. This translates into CASSPDSPYEQYF.

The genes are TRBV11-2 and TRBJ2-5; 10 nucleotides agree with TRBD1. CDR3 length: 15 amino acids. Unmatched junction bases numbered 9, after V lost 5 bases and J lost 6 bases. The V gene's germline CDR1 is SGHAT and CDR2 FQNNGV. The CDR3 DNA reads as TGTGCCAGCAGCCTTGACAGGGGGCGATGGCAGACCCAGTACTTC. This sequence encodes CASSLDRGRWQTQYF.

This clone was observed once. The CDR3 is CASSAPTGLPYYEQYF. Here the CDR3 DNA reads TGTGCCAGCAGTGCCCCGACAGGGCTTCCCTACTACGAGCAGTACTTC. The J gene is TRBJ2-5, the V gene TRBV25-1; 7 bases align to TRBD1. The J call could be wrong; TRBJ2-7 is a better fit for the DNA end. The germline CDR1 and CDR2 sequences are MGHDK and SYGVNS. The CDR3 covers 16 residues.

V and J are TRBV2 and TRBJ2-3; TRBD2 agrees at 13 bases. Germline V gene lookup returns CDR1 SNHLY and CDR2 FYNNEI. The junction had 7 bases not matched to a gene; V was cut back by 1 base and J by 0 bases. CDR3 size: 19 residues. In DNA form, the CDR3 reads TGTGCCAGCAGTGAAGGGGGACTAGCGGGGCTAAATAGCACAGATACGCAGTATTTT. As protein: CASSEGGLAGLNSTDTQYF.

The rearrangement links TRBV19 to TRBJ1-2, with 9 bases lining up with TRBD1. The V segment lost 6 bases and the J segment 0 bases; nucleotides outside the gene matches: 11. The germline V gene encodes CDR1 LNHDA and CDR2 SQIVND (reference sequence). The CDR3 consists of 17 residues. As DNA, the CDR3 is TGTGCCAGTAGCTTTCGGGACAGGGCCCATCCTAACTATGGCTACACCTTC. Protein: CASSFRDRAHPNYGYTF.

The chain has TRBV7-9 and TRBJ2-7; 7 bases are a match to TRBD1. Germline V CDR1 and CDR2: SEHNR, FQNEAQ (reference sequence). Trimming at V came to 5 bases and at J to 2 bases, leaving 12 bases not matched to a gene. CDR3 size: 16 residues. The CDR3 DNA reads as TGTGCCAGCAGCGGCCCCCAGGGGGTCACCCCCTACGAGCAGTACTTC. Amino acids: CASSGPQGVTPYEQYF.

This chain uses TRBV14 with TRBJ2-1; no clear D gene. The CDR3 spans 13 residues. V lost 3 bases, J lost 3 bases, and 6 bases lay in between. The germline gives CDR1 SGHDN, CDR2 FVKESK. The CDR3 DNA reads TGTGCCAGCAGCCAGGGCCTCTACAATGAGCAGTTCTTC. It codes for CASSQGLYNEQFF.

The CDR3 nucleotides read TGTGCCAGCAGTTACTCATCCCAAGAGACCCAGTACTTC. Translation: CASSYSSQETQYF. The chain joins TRBV6-5 to TRBJ2-5; no clear D. Germline V CDR1 and CDR2: MNHEY, SVGAGI. With 0 bases removed from V and 1 base from J, the gap between germline ends came to 3 bases. The CDR3 contains 13 residues.

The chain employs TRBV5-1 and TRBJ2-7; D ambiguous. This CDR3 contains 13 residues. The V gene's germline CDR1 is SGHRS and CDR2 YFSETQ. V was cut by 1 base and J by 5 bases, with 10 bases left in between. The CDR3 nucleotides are TGCGCCAGCAGCTTGAATCTTAGGGACGAGCAGTACTTC. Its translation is CASSLNLRDEQYF.

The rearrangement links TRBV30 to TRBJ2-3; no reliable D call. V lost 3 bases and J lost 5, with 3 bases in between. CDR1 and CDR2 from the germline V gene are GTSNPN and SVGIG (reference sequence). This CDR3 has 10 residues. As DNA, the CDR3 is TGTGCCTGGAGAAAAGATACGCAGTATTTT. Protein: CAWRKDTQYF.

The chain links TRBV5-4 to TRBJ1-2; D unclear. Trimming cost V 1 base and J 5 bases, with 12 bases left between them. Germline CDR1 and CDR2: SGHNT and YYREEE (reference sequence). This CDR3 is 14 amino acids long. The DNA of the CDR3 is TGTGCCAGCAGCTTGTCGGACGGATATTATGGCTACACCTTC. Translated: CASSLSDGYYGYTF.

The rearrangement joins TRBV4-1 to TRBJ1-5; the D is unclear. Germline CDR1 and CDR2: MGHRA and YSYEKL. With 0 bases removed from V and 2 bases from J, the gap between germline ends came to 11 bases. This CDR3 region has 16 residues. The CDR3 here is CASSQDSPGGNQPQHF. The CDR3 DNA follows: TGCGCCAGCAGCCAAGATTCCCCGGGTGGCAATCAGCCCCAGCATTTT.

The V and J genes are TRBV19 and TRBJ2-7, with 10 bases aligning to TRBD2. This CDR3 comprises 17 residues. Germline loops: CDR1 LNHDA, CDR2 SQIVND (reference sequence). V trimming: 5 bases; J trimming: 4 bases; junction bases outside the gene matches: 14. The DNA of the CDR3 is TGTGCCAGTAGTTTCATGGCCTCTAGCGGGGGTTTGTACGAGCAGTACTTC. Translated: CASSFMASSGGLYEQYF.

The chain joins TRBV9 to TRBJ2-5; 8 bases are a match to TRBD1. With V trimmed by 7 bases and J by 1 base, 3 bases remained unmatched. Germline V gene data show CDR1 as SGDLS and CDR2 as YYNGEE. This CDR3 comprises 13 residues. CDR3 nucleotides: TGTGCCAGCGGGGGGACAGGCCAAGAGACCCAGTACTTC. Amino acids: CASGGTGQETQYF.

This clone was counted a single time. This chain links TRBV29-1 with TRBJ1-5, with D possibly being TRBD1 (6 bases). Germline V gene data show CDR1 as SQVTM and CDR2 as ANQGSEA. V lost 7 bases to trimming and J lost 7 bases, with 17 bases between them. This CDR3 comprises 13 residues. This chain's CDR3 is CSGTQGLGQPQHF. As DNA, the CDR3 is TGCAGCGGAACTCAGGGGTTAGGACAGCCCCAGCATTTT.

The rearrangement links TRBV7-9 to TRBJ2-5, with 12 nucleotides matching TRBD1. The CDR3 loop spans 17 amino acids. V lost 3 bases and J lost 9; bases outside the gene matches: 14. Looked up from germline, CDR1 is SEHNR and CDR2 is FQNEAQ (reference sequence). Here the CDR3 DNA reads TGTGCCAGCAGCTTGGCTCCGGGACAGGGGGCCGTTAGGGCCCAGTACTTC. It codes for CASSLAPGQGAVRAQYF.

The chain's CDR3 is CASSYGGDSPLHF. CDR3 in DNA: TGTGCCAGCAGTTACGGGGGGGACTCACCCCTCCACTTT. The chain couples TRBV6-5 to TRBJ1-6; D possibly corresponds to TRBD1 (5 bases). CDR1 MNHEY and CDR2 SVGAGI come from the germline V gene. V gave up 2 bases and J gave up 10 bases, with 9 bases separating them. This CDR3 spans 13 amino acids.

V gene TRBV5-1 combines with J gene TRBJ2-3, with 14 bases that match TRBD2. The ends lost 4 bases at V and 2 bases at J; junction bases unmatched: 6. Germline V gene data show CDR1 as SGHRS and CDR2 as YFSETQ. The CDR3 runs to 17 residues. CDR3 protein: CASSTGTSGGYTDTQYF. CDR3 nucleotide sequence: TGCGCCAGCAGCACCGGGACTAGCGGGGGTTACACAGATACGCAGTATTTT. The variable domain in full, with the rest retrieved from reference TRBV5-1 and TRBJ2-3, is KAGVTQTPRYLIKTRGQQVTLSCSPISGHRSVSWYQQTPGQGLQFLFEYFSETQRNKGNFPGRFSGRQFSNSRSEMNVSTLELGDSALYLCASSTGTSGGYTDTQYFGPGTRLTVL.

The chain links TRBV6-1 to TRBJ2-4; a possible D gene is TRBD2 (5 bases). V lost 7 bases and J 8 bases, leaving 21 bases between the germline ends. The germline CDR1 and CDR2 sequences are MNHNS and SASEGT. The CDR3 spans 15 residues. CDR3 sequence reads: CASTPIVGGRDIQYF. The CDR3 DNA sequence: TGTGCCAGCACCCCCATAGTCGGAGGAAGGGACATTCAGTACTTC.

The CDR3 DNA follows: TGTGCCAGCAGCGTGTGGCGCGAGATGAACACTGAAGCTTTCTTT. It encodes CASSVWREMNTEAFF. The genes are TRBV28 and TRBJ1-1; D not certain. The V gene lost 6 bases and the J gene lost 0 bases, with 14 bases spanning the gap. Germline lookup yields CDR1 MDHEN and CDR2 SYDVKM. This CDR3 has 15 residues.

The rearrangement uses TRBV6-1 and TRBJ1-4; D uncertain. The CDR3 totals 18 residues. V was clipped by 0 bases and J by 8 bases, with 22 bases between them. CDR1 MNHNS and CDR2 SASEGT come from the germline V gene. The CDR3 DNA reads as TGTGCCAGCAGTGAAGCATCCCCTCACATGAGTAAAAAGGAAAAACTGTTTTTT. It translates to CASSEASPHMSKKEKLFF.

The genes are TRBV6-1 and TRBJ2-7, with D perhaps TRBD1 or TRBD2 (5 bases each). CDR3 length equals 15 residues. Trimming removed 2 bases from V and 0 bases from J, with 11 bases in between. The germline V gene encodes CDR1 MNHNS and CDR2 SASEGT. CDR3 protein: CASSEFWGTSYEQYF. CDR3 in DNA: TGTGCCAGCAGTGAATTCTGGGGGACCTCCTACGAGCAGTACTTC.

As DNA, the CDR3 is TGTGCCAGCAGTCCACTAGCGGGGCTTGGGGAGCAGTACTTC. It encodes CASSPLAGLGEQYF. The chain couples TRBV13 to TRBJ2-7, with 10 bases lining up with TRBD2. J gave up 7 bases and V 6 bases, and 9 bases lay outside the gene matches. Germline V gene data show CDR1 as PRHDT and CDR2 as FYEKMQ (reference sequence). The length of the CDR3 is 14 residues.

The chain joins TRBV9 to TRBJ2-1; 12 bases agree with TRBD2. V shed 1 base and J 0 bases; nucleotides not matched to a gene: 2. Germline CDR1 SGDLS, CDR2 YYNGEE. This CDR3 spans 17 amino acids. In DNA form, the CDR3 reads TGTGCCAGCAGCGTATCTAGCGGGGGGGCCTCCTACAATGAGCAGTTCTTC. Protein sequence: CASSVSSGGASYNEQFF.

CDR3 residues: CASSIPQVNYGYTF. The CDR3 DNA sequence: TGTGCCAGTAGTATACCACAGGTGAACTATGGCTACACCTTC. This chain connects TRBV19 to TRBJ1-2; a weak D match, TRBD1 (5 bases). Trimming removed 2 bases from V and 2 bases from J, with 9 bases in between. There are 14 residues in the CDR3. CDR1 and CDR2 (germline): LNHDA, SQIVND (reference sequence).